This T cell receptor beta chain came from a study of Graves' ophthalmopathy and Graves' hyperthyroidism (dated by TCRdb to about 2018). Study-wide context: Peripheral blood was collected before any treatment was given, at the time of initial diagnosis. T-cell repertoires of thyroid tissue and blood were compared in 5 or 6 hyperthyroidism patients. TCR beta repertoire signatures were used to distinguish Graves' ophthalmopathy from Graves' hyperthyroidism and to predict progression to ophthalmopathy. To explore V-J signatures distinguishing ophthalmopathy from hyperthyroidism, a discovery set of about 99 patients (fewer than 45 ophthalmopathy, 55 to 60 stable hyperthyroidism) was enrolled. In total, around 130 blood samples were TCR-sequenced: 43 ophthalmopathy, some 72 hyperthyroidism and some 17 hyperthyroidism-to-ophthalmopathy patients. Once sampling was done, hyperthyroidism patients were given methimazole at a starting dose of 30 mg daily, while ophthalmopathy patients were given high-dose intravenous methylprednisolone. The roughly 94 discovery patients were randomly split 7:3 into training and test sets. For independent validation, a separate cohort was made up of around 19 hyperthyroidism patients plus 17 patients who later progressed from hyperthyroidism to ophthalmopathy. Results and caveats for the whole study, not just this receptor: In cross-validation, the 13-signature model distinguished ophthalmopathy from stable hyperthyroidism with approximately 90% sensitivity and 81% to 83% specificity, and in the test set the corresponding values were around 80% and 75%. In validation, the model predicted ophthalmopathy progression with less than 71% sensitivity and about 73% specificity; 12 predicted patients were CT-confirmed with GO in a median of approximately 6.5 months. Most of the expanded thyroid clonotypes with a frequency above 0.001 were also detected in blood, and it was suggested that the thyroid immune response may be reflected by blood repertoires. Sample size was not statistically predetermined, and group allocation was not concealed from the investigators.

This clonotype appeared many times. No cognate antigen has been identified for it. Base qualities are missing; no much larger clone stands one base away. TCR beta CDR3 regions were amplified from RNA transcripts for repertoire sequencing. The first round was an RT-PCR using HTBI primers with the Qiagen OneStep RT-PCR kit, and this first round was followed by a second-round multiplex PCR, then size selection and purification. Libraries were sequenced paired-end with 100 bp reads on an Illumina HiSeq2000. In the source study's methods: Reads were processed with SOAPnuke, discarding reads with adapters, uncalled bases, mean Phred below 15, or no exact constant-primer or identifier match. High-quality paired reads were merged with COPE v1.2.5. Unique nucleotide sequences were defined as clonotypes and aligned to IMGT TRB V, D and J references using MiTCR v1.1. Analysis was restricted to V-J combinations with a frequency above 0.0001, which covered about 99% of repertoires. For each V-J combination, a TCR clonal expansion and chaos score was defined as the ratio of F50 clonal expansion to chaos observed in the TCRdist matrix. Welch's t-statistics and random forest were used to narrow the features down to about a dozen V-J combinations, which were then fed into a naive Bayes classifier. The Morisita-Horn index was used to measure how similar the thyroid and blood repertoires were. The raw public data were reprocessed by TCRdb itself: fastp quality trimming at Q25, MiXCR clonotype calling, in-frame beta chains only. When rows share a CDR3 protein, they turn into one entry using the most common DNA and genes. The V and J calls reflect TCRdb's pipeline rather than the authors' work. In this sample the table shows about 620,000 distinct CDR3 sequences, about 20% of which occur a single time. The ten top clones hold approximately 7.7% of the sample.

CDR1 and CDR2 were assigned from the germline V gene (reference sequence) as MNHEY and SMNVEV. Counted from cysteine to phenylalanine, this CDR3 has 14 amino acids. CDR3 DNA only is kept here, 42 bases in frame from base 1. The junction carries 14 bases between V and J, which are trimmed by 6 bases and 2 bases respectively. Hyperthyroidism was defined as stable when no progression to ophthalmopathy occurred within 18 months of follow-up. Patients with hyperthyroidism were aged 18 to 65 years, had been newly diagnosed, and had a disease duration of less than 2 months. Anyone with other autoimmune diseases, uncontrolled infections, pregnancy or lactation was excluded from the study. Clinical symptoms, serum thyroxine, TRAb, thyroid ultrasound and orbital computed tomography were used for diagnosis. PBMCs were isolated from 10 ml of fresh peripheral blood by Ficoll-Paque density gradient centrifugation. Total RNA was extracted with Trizol reagent and quality-checked on an Agilent 2100 Bioanalyzer.

The sequence joins TRBV27 to TRBJ2-7; the D gene is unclear. The sample taken for sequencing was peripheral blood. The TCR originated in a young woman with stable Graves' hyperthyroidism. Some clones in this sample may be carry-over from other donors' samples. Donor details come from another sample of the same person, matched by shared clones. The CDR3 reads as follows: CASSHRMGPYEQYF. The DNA sequence is given as TGTGCCAGCAGCCATCGAATGGGTCCCTACGAGCAGTACTTC.